The present TCR beta chain was sequenced within a study of Ad26.COV2.S vaccination and SARS-CoV-2 variants. For the study at large: Donor was in the COV1001 Ad26.COV2.S trial arm. Study results and limitations: Substantial breadth was reported for post-vaccination spike-specific CD8+ and CD4+ T cells. The placebo group had lower spike-specific TCR breadth than the vaccine recipients did.

Treatment here: around 19 received Ad26.COV2.S at low or high dose, single or two shots; 5 received placebo; per-sample allocation not given. Sample collection was performed on day 63 after the first vaccine or placebo injection. On this clone: What it recognizes is unknown.

Germline V gives CDR1 SNHLY, CDR2 FYNNEI. Trimming at V came to 0 bases and at J to 10 bases, leaving 11 bases not matched to a gene. The CDR3 is 16 amino acids. TCRdb keeps only in-frame clones here, not all; method: immunoSEQ multiplex PCR. The sample holds 450,000 to 550,000 clones, roughly nine tenths seen once. The chain carries TRBV2 and TRBJ2-1; 8 nucleotides match TRBD2. This sample comprised peripheral blood, obtained in a trial of Ad26.COV2.S vaccine versus placebo. The receptor's source is a person aged 18-60 years who received the Ad26.COV2.S COVID-19 vaccine or a placebo. CDR3 nucleotides: TGTGCCAGCAGTGAAGCAATGGCGGGAGGTAGGAAGGAGCAGTTCTTC. The encoded protein is CASSEAMAGGRKEQFF.